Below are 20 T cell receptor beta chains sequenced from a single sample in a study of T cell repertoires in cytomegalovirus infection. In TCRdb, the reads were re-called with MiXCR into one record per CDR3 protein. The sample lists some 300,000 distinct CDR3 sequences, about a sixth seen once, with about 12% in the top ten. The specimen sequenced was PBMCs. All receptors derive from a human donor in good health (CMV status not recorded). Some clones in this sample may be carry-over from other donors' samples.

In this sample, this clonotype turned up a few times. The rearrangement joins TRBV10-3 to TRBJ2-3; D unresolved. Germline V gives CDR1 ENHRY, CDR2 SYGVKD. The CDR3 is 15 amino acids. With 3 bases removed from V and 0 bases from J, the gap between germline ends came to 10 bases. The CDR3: CAISDGRSSTDTQYF. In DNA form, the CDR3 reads TGTGCCATCAGTGATGGGCGGAGTAGCACAGATACGCAGTATTTT.

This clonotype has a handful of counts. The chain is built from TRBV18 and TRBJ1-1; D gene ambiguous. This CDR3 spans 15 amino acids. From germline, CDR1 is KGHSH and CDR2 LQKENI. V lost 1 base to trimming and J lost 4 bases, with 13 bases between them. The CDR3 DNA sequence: TGTGCCAGCTCACCACTAGCGGTTTCGGGCACTGAAGCTTTCTTT. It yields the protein CASSPLAVSGTEAFF.

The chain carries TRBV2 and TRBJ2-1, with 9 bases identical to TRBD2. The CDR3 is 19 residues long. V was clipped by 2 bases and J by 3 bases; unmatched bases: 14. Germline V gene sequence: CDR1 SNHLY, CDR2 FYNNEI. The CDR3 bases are TGTGCCAGCAGTGAACACCTCCCATCGCGGGGGGGCCTCTACAATGAGCAGTTCTTC. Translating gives CASSEHLPSRGGLYNEQFF.

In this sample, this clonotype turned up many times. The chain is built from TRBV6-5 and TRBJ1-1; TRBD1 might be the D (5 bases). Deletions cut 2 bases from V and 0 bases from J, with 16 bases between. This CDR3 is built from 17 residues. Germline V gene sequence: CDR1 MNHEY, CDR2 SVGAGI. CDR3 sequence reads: CASSYSRDRDMNTEAFF. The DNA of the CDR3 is TGTGCCAGCAGTTACAGCAGGGATAGAGATATGAACACTGAAGCTTTCTTT.

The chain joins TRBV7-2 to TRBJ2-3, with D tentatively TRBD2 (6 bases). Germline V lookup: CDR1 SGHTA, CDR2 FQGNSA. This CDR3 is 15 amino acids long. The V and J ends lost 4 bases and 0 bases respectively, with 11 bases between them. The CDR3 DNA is TGTGCCAGCAGCTGGCCGGGGGAGAGCACAGATACGCAGTATTTT. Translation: CASSWPGESTDTQYF. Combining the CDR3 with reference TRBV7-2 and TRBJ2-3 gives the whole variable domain GAGVSQSPSNKVTEKGKDVELRCDPISGHTALYWYRQSLGQGLEFLIYFQGNSAPDKSGLPSDRFSAERTGGSVSTLTIQRTQQEDSAVYLCASSWPGESTDTQYFGPGTRLTVL.

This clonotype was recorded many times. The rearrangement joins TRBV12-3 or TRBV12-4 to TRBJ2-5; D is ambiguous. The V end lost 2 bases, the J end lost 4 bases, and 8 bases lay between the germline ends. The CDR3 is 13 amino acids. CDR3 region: CASSLQERETQYF. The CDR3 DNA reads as TGTGCCAGCAGTTTACAGGAGCGAGAGACCCAGTACTTC.

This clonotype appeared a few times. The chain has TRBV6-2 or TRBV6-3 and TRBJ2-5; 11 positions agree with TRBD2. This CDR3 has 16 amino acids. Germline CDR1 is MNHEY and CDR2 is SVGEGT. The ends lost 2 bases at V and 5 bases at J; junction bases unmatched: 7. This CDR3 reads CASSYPLAGGRETQYF. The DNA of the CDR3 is TGTGCCAGCAGTTACCCCCTAGCGGGGGGACGGGAGACCCAGTACTTC.

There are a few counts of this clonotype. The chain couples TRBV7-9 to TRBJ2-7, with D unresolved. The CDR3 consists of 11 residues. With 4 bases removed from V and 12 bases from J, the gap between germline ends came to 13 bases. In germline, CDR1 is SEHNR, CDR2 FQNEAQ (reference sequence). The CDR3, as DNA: TGTGCCAGCAGCTCCCAAGACGAGAGGTACTTC. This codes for CASSSQDERYF.

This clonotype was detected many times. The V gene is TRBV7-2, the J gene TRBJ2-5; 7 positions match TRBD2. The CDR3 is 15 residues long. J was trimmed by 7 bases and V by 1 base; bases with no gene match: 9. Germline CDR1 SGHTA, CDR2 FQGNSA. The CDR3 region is CASSLGGFREGTQYF. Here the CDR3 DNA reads TGTGCCAGCAGCTTAGGAGGGTTTAGGGAGGGGACCCAGTACTTC.

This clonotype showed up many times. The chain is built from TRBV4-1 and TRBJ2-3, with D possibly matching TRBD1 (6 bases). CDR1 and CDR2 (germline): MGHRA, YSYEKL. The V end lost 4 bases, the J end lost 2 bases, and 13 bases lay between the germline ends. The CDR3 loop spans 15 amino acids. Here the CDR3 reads CASSRKTGFTDTQYF. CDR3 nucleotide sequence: TGCGCCAGCAGCCGAAAGACAGGATTCACAGATACGCAGTATTTT.

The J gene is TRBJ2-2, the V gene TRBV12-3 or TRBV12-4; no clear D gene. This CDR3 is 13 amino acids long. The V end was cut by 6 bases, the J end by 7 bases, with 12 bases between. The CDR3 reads CASRPWGGGELFF. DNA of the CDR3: TGTGCCAGCAGGCCGTGGGGTGGCGGGGAGCTGTTTTTT.

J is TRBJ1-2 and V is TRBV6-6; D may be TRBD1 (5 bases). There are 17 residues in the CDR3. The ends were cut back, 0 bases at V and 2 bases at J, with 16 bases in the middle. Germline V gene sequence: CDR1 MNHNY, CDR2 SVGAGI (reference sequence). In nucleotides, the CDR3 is TGTGCCAGCAGTTACTCGAACAGGCCTAGATCCAACTATGGCTACACCTTC. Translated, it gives CASSYSNRPRSNYGYTF.

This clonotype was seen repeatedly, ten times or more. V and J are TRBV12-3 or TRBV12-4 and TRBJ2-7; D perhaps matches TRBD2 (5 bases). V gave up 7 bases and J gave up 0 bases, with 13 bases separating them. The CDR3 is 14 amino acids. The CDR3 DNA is TGTGCCAGCACCTTGGACTCTTCCTCCTACGAGCAGTACTTC. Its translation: CASTLDSSSYEQYF.

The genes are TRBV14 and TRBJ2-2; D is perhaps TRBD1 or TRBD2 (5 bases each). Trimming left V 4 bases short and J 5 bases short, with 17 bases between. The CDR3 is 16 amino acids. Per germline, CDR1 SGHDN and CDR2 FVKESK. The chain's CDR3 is CASSLWPGTATGELFF. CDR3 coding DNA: TGTGCCAGCAGCCTTTGGCCCGGGACCGCGACCGGGGAGCTGTTTTTT.

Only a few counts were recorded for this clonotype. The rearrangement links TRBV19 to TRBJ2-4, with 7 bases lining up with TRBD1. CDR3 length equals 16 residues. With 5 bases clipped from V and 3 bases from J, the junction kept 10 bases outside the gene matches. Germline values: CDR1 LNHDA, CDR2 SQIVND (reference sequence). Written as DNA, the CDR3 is TGTGCCAGTAGTCCACAGGGGTTTGAGTACAAAAACATTCAGTACTTC. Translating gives CASSPQGFEYKNIQYF.

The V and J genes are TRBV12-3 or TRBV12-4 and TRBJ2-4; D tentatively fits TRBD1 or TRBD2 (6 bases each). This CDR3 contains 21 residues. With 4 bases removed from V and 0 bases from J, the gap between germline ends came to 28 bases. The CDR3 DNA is TGTGCCAGCAGTTGGGGTTCGGTTCTGGGACAAGGGGGGCTAGCCAAAAACATTCAGTACTTC. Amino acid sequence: CASSWGSVLGQGGLAKNIQYF.

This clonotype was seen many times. CDR3 DNA: TGTGCCAGCAGCCCGGCCAGGGAGAACACTGAAGCTTTCTTT. Residues: CASSPARENTEAFF. The chain has TRBV7-2 and TRBJ1-1, with a weak D call TRBD1 (5 bases). The CDR3 consists of 14 residues. Trimming removed 5 bases at V and 1 base at J, with 11 bases between. CDR1 and CDR2 (germline): SGHTA, FQGNSA.

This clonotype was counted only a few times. DNA of the CDR3: TGTGCCAGCAGCTATACAGGGGGCCCTTACGAGCAGTACTTC. This codes for CASSYTGGPYEQYF. The rearrangement joins TRBV7-2 to TRBJ2-7; TRBD1 agrees at 9 bases. The germline V gene has CDR1 SGHTA and CDR2 FQGNSA. J gave up 4 bases and V 4 bases, and 5 bases lay outside the gene matches. The CDR3 totals 14 residues. The full variable domain, in which reference TRBV7-2 and TRBJ2-7 provide the parts outside the CDR3, is GAGVSQSPSNKVTEKGKDVELRCDPISGHTALYWYRQSLGQGLEFLIYFQGNSAPDKSGLPSDRFSAERTGGSVSTLTIQRTQQEDSAVYLCASSYTGGPYEQYFGPGTRLTVT.

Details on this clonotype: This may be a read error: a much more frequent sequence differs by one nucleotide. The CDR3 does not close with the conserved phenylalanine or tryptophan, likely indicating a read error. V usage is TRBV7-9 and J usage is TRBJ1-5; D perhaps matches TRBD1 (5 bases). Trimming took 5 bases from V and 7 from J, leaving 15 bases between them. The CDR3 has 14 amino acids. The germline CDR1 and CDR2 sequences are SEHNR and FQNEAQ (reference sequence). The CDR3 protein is CASSRPGAGQPQHY. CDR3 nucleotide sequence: TGTGCCAGCAGCCGCCCCGGGGCGGGACAGCCCCAGCATTAT.

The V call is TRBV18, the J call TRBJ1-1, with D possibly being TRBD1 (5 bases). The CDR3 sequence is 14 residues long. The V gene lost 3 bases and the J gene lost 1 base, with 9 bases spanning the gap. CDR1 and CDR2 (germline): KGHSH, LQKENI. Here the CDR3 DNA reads TGTGCCAGCTCACCCTTGGGGGGGAACACTGAAGCTTTCTTT. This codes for CASSPLGGNTEAFF.